This TCR beta chain is from a study of shared clonotypes between healthy human individuals. Findings and caveats of the study: Naive subsets generally exceeded memory subsets in estimated richness. A handful of donors shared about 5% of their naive CD4 clonotypes. Although depth was large, rarefaction showed that sequencing of the sorted subsets was incomplete.

On this clone: What it binds is not known. This specimen includes other DNA sequences encoding the same CDR3.

Libraries were prepared by immunoSEQ multiplex PCR; TCRdb keeps only in-frame clonotypes and omits some of them. This table has 950,000 to 1,100,000 clones, around 74% appearing once. The CDR3 sequence is 12 residues long. V shed 6 bases and J shed 2 bases, with 5 bases lying between them. Per the germline V gene, CDR1 is MNHEY and CDR2 is SVGAGI. This TCR came from a man aged 18 to 35 in good health. Sequenced material: memory CD4+ T cells sorted from blood. As to subset: CD45RA-negative fraction. The chain employs TRBV6-5 and TRBJ1-3; D uncertain. CDR3 sequence (DNA): TGTGCCAGCAGCCGACCTGGAAACACCATATATTTT. Translation: CASSRPGNTIYF.